The rows below give T cell receptor beta chains drawn from one sample of a study of cytomegalovirus exposure and HLA in healthy donors. The table came from immunoSEQ multiplex PCR; TCRdb's copy has only in-frame clones and leaves some out. This table holds under 200,000 clones, about 78% found once. What was sequenced was PBMCs. Receptor source: a man between 35 and 55 years old in good health and CMV-seronegative. CDR3s include the opening cysteine and the closing phenylalanine or tryptophan. Fields, in order: D gene, J gene, clone size, V gene, CDR3 protein, CDR3 DNA. A D gene is named only where the DNA matches it firmly. Clone size is stated in some rows and not others, as once, few, many or a class when expanded.

TRBD2 | TRBJ2-1 | . | TRBV27 | CASSLSIGRANEQFF | TGTGCCAGCAGTTTATCAATCGGGAGGGCCAATGAGCAGTTCTTC
. | TRBJ2-3 | . | TRBV19 | CASSLTDTQYF | TGTGCCAGTAGTCTCACAGATACGCAGTATTTT
. | TRBJ2-4 | few | TRBV7-9 | CASSFGGAIQYF | TGTGCCAGCAGCTTTGGGGGGGCCATTCAGTACTTC
TRBD1 | TRBJ2-1 | . | TRBV11-2 | CASSSGQGTFGNEQFF | TGTGCCAGCAGCTCGGGACAGGGAACTTTCGGGAATGAGCAGTTCTTC
TRBD2 | TRBJ2-1 | . | TRBV5-3 | CARSSTSGRDNEQFF | TGTGCCAGAAGCTCGACTAGCGGGAGGGACAATGAGCAGTTCTTC
TRBD1 | TRBJ1-3 | . | TRBV19 | CASSMTGVGNTIYF | TGTGCCAGTAGCATGACAGGGGTCGGAAACACCATATATTTT
TRBD2 | TRBJ2-1 | . | TRBV4-1 | CASSRERGGSYNEQFF | TGCGCCAGCAGCCGAGAACGCGGGGGCTCCTACAATGAGCAGTTCTTC
. | TRBJ2-7 | . | TRBV7-2 | CASSPSPTTEQYF | TGTGCCAGCAGCCCAAGTCCTACCACCGAGCAGTACTTC
. | TRBJ2-7 | . | TRBV7-6 | CASSPRAGWAGNAKGEQYF | TGTGCCAGCAGCCCCCGGGCTGGTTGGGCGGGAAACGCCAAGGGCGAGCAGTACTTC
. | TRBJ1-3 | . | TRBV28 | CASSSSEAGNTIYF | TGTGCCAGCAGTTCCTCAGAGGCTGGAAACACCATATATTTT
TRBD2 | TRBJ2-3 | . | TRBV4-1 | CASRRGGADTQYF | TGCGCCAGCAGGCGCGGGGGGGCAGATACGCAGTATTTT
. | TRBJ2-7 | few | TRBV7-9 | CASSLAHSREQYF | TGTGCCAGCAGCTTAGCGCACAGTAGGGAGCAGTACTTC
. | TRBJ1-1 | . | TRBV29-1 | CSVDPTGQGAEAFF | TGCAGCGTTGACCCCACAGGCCAAGGGGCTGAAGCTTTCTTT
TRBD1 | TRBJ2-7 | . | TRBV7-2 | CASSSVGSGGSYEQYF | TGTGCCAGCAGCTCAGTGGGTTCAGGGGGCTCCTACGAGCAGTACTTC
. | TRBJ2-5 | . | TRBV7-8 | CASSASPSPGQETQYF | TGTGCCAGCAGCGCCTCCCCTAGTCCTGGGCAAGAGACCCAGTACTTC
. | TRBJ2-5 | . | TRBV7-2 | CASSLVAGRETQYF | TGTGCCAGCAGCTTAGTGGCGGGTCGAGAGACCCAGTACTTC
. | TRBJ2-7 | few | TRBV9 | CASSVGNGVSYEQYF | TGTGCCAGCAGCGTAGGAAACGGGGTCTCCTACGAGCAGTACTTC
TRBD1 | TRBJ2-2 | . | TRBV4-1 | CASSLGTEGWTGELFF | TGCGCCAGCAGCCTAGGGACAGAAGGCTGGACCGGGGAGCTGTTTTTT
TRBD1 | TRBJ1-4 | few | TRBV6-5 | CASNRQGDLKLFF | TGTGCCAGCAATAGACAGGGGGACCTAAAACTGTTTTTT
. | TRBJ1-2 | . | TRBV6-5 | CASRKTGGDGYTF | TGTGCCAGCAGGAAGACCGGAGGGGATGGCTACACCTTC
TRBD2 | TRBJ2-2 | . | TRBV4-3 | CASSQTGLAGLGAGELFF | TGCGCCAGCAGCCAAACGGGACTAGCTGGCCTCGGAGCCGGGGAGCTGTTTTTT
TRBD2 | TRBJ2-3 | . | TRBV7-2 | CASSLVAGGAGGVGTQYF | TGTGCCAGCAGCTTAGTGGCGGGGGGCGCCGGGGGGGTGGGTACGCAGTATTTT
TRBD1 | TRBJ2-7 | . | TRBV19 | CASKTHGTGSSYEQYF | TGTGCCAGTAAAACCCATGGGACAGGGAGCTCCTACGAGCAGTACTTC
TRBD1 | TRBJ2-7 | . | TRBV18 | CASSPGTGTSPTYEQYF | TGTGCCAGCTCACCGGGGACAGGGACTTCCCCAACCTACGAGCAGTACTTC
TRBD1 | TRBJ1-2 | . | TRBV29-1 | CSVEGPGTGYGYTF | TGCAGCGTTGAAGGACCAGGGACAGGCTATGGCTACACCTTC
. | TRBJ1-5 | few | TRBV5-1 | CASSLGANRNQPQHF | TGCGCCAGCAGCTTGGGGGCGAATCGCAATCAGCCCCAGCATTTT
. | TRBJ1-5 | . | TRBV7-8 | CASSLTWGVSNQPQHF | TGTGCCAGCAGTCTTACGTGGGGGGTGAGCAATCAGCCCCAGCATTTT
. | TRBJ1-1 | . | TRBV6-5 | CASSFPENTEAFF | TGTGCCAGCAGTTTCCCAGAGAACACTGAAGCTTTCTTT
. | TRBJ2-7 | . | TRBV29-1 | CSVARNRAWEEQYF | TGCAGCGTTGCCCGAAACAGGGCTTGGGAAGAGCAGTACTTC
. | TRBJ2-7 | . | TRBV15 | CATTGEQYF | TGTGCCACCACGGGGGAGCAGTACTTC
TRBD1 | TRBJ1-2 | . | TRBV7-2 | CASSLALIGTSGGSGYTF | TGTGCCAGCAGCTTAGCGTTAATCGGGACATCAGGGGGTTCTGGCTACACCTTC
. | TRBJ2-2 | . | TRBV6-5 | CASSRDWAGELFF | TGTGCCAGCTCCAGGGACTGGGCCGGGGAGCTGTTTTTT
TRBD1 | TRBJ1-1 | once | TRBV5-1 | CASSLRTGPDTEAFF | TGCGCCAGCAGCTTAAGGACAGGGCCGGACACTGAAGCTTTCTTT
. | TRBJ1-1 | few | TRBV14 | CASSPTRYSEAFF | TGTGCCAGCAGTCCTACCAGGTACAGTGAAGCTTTCTTT
. | TRBJ1-4 | . | TRBV29-1 | CSVEDLGATNEKLFF | TGCAGCGTTGAAGACCTGGGGGCAACGAATGAAAAACTGTTTTTT
. | TRBJ1-2 | . | TRBV27 | CASSFQQKTVNGYTF | TGTGCCAGCAGTTTCCAACAGAAAACAGTCAATGGCTACACCTTC
TRBD1 | TRBJ2-1 | . | TRBV7-2 | CASSPRWDRVNEQFF | TGTGCCAGCAGCCCTCGATGGGACAGGGTCAATGAGCAGTTCTTC
. | TRBJ2-7 | . | TRBV29-1 | CSVEGGAYEQYF | TGCAGCGTTGAAGGGGGCGCCTACGAGCAGTACTTC
. | TRBJ2-3 | . | TRBV5-4 | CASSSSAGRGGITDTQYF | TGTGCCAGCAGCTCATCGGCGGGCCGTGGGGGCATCACAGATACGCAGTATTTT
. | TRBJ1-6 | . | TRBV6-6 | CASRTGEDRGALHF | TGTGCCAGCAGAACCGGGGAGGATCGGGGGGCCCTCCACTTT
TRBD1 | TRBJ1-4 | . | TRBV5-1 | CASSPGQGYEKLFF | TGCGCCAGCAGCCCTGGACAGGGCTATGAAAAACTGTTTTTT
. | TRBJ1-5 | . | TRBV5-1 | CASSPSGDSNQPQHF | TGCGCCAGCAGCCCATCGGGGGATAGCAATCAGCCCCAGCATTTT
. | TRBJ1-1 | . | TRBV4-3 | CASSQVTGLLNTEAFF | TGCGCCAGCAGCCAAGTAACAGGGTTATTAAACACTGAAGCTTTCTTT
. | TRBJ1-5 | few | TRBV11-2 | CASSLDSYSNQPQHF | TGTGCCAGCAGCTTGGACAGCTATAGCAATCAGCCCCAGCATTTT
TRBD2 | TRBJ2-1 | once | TRBV7-9 | CASSLSGTSGRSYNEQFF | TGTGCCAGCAGCTTGTCCGGGACTAGCGGGAGATCCTACAATGAGCAGTTCTTC
TRBD1 | TRBJ1-2 | . | TRBV5-6 | CASSPRDRGYYGYTF | TGTGCCAGCAGCCCTCGGGACAGGGGGTACTATGGCTACACCTTC
TRBD1 | TRBJ2-1 | . | TRBV30 | CARGYGTGWDEQFF | TGTGCCCGGGGCTACGGGACAGGGTGGGATGAGCAGTTCTTC
. | TRBJ1-1 | . | TRBV7-2 | CASSLQSGNTEAFF | TGTGCCAGCAGCTTACAATCAGGGAACACTGAAGCTTTCTTT
TRBD1 | TRBJ1-1 | few | TRBV7-9 | CASSYKDRGSEAFF | TGTGCCAGCAGCTACAAGGACAGGGGAAGTGAAGCTTTCTTT
TRBD1 | TRBJ2-6 | . | TRBV19 | CASMAGGGHAGANVLTF | TGTGCCAGTATGGCAGGGGGCGGACACGCTGGGGCCAACGTCCTGACTTTC
TRBD1 | TRBJ2-1 | once | TRBV4-3 | CASSQPGQGDNEQFF | TGCGCCAGCAGCCAGCCGGGACAGGGGGACAATGAGCAGTTCTTC
. | TRBJ2-2 | . | TRBV5-6 | CASSLANTGELFF | TGTGCCAGCAGCTTGGCTAACACCGGGGAGCTGTTTTTT
. | TRBJ2-3 | . | TRBV7-2 | CASSLVSAGEDTQYF | TGTGCCAGCAGCTTAGTTTCGGCAGGGGAGGATACGCAGTATTTT
. | TRBJ2-1 | . | TRBV27 | CASSFYSAYNEQFF | TGTGCCAGCAGTTTTTACAGTGCCTACAATGAGCAGTTCTTC
. | TRBJ2-4 | . | TRBV7-2 | CASSFNGGVGSGKNIQYF | TGTGCCAGCAGCTTTAATGGAGGAGTGGGATCTGGCAAAAACATTCAGTACTTC
. | TRBJ1-2 | . | TRBV4-3 | CASSQIGQIFYGYTF | TGCGCCAGCAGCCAGATTGGACAGATCTTCTATGGCTACACCTTC
. | TRBJ1-1 | many | TRBV7-2 | CASTLSNRAGQWTTEAFF | TGTGCCAGCACGCTTAGCAACCGGGCAGGGCAGTGGACCACTGAAGCTTTCTTT